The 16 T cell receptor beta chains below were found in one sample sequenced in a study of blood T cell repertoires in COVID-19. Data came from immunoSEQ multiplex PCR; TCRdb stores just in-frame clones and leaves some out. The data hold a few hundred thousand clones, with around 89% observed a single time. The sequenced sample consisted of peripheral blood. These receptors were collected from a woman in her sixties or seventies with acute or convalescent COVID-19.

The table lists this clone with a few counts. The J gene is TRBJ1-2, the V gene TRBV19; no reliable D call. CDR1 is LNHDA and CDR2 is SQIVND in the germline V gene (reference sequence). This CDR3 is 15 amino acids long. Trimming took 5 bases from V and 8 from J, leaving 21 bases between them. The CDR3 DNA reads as TGTGCCAGTAGTCCTGCTGACTCGGGGTATTGGGGCTACACCTTC. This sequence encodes CASSPADSGYWGYTF. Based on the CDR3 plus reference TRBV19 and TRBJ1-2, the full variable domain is DGGITQSPKYLFRKEGQNVTLSCEQNLNHDAMYWYRQDPGQGLRLIYYSQIVNDFQKGDIAEGYSVSREKKESFPLTVTSAQKNPTAFYLCASSPADSGYWGYTFGSGTRLTVV.

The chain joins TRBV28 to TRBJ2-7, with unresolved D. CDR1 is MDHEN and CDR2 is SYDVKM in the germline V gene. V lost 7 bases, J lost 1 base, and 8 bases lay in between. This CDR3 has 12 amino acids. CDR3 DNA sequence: TGTGCCAGCACATCAGTGTCCTACGAGCAGTACTTC. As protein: CASTSVSYEQYF. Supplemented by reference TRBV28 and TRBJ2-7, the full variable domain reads DVKVTQSSRYLVKRTGEKVFLECVQDMDHENMFWYRQDPGLGLRLIYFSYDVKMKEKGDIPEGYSVSREKKERFSLILESASTNQTSMYLCASTSVSYEQYFGPGTRLTVT.

The CDR3 DNA reads TGTGCCAGCAGCTGGACAGGGGGCAATCAGCCCCAGCATTTT. Its protein is CASSWTGGNQPQHF. The rearrangement links TRBV7-4 to TRBJ1-5, with TRBD1 matching 9 bases. The germline V gene encodes CDR1 SGHVT and CDR2 SQSDAQ. Trimming at V came to 4 bases and at J to 2 bases, leaving 0 bases not matched to a gene. This CDR3 spans 14 amino acids.

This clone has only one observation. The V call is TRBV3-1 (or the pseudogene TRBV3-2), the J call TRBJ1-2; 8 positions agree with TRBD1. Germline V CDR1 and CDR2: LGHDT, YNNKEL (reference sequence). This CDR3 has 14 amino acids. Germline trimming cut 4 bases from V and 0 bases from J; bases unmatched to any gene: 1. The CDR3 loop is CASSPTGANYGYTF. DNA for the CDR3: TGTGCCAGCAGCCCGACAGGGGCTAACTATGGCTACACCTTC.

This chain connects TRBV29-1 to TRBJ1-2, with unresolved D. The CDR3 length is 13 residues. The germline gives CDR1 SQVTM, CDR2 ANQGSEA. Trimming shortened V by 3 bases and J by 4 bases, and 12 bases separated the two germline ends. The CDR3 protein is CSVDLTPGYGYTF. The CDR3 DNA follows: TGCAGCGTTGATCTAACCCCCGGCTATGGCTACACCTTC.

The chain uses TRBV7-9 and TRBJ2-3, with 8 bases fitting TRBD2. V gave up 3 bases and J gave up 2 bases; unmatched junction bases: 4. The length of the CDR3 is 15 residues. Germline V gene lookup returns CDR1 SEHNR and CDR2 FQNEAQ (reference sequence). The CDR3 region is CASSLPSGSTDTQYF. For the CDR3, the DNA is TGTGCCAGCAGCTTGCCTAGCGGGTCCACAGATACGCAGTATTTT.

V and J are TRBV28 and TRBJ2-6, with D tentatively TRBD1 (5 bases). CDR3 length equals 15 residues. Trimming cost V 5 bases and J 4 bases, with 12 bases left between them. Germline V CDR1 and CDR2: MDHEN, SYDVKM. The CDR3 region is CASSVQGSGANVLTF. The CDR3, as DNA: TGTGCCAGCAGTGTGCAGGGTTCCGGGGCCAACGTCCTGACTTTC.

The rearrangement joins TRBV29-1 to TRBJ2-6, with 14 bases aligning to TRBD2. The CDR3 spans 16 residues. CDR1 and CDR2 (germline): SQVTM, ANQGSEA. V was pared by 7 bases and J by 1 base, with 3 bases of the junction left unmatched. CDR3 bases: TGCAGCGCCAGGACTAGCGGGAGGTCTGGGGCCAACGTCCTGACTTTC. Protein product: CSARTSGRSGANVLTF.

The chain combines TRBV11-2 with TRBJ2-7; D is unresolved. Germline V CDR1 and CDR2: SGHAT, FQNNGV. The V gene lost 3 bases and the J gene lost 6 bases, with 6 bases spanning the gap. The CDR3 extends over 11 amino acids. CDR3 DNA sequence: TGTGCCAGCAGCTTTCGGGTCGAGCAGTACTTC. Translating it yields CASSFRVEQYF. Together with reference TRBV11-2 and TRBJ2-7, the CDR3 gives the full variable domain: EAGVAQSPRYKIIEKRQSVAFWCNPISGHATLYWYQQILGQGPKLLIQFQNNGVVDDSQLPKDRFSAERLKGVDSTLKIQPAKLEDSAVYLCASSFRVEQYFGPGTRLTVT.

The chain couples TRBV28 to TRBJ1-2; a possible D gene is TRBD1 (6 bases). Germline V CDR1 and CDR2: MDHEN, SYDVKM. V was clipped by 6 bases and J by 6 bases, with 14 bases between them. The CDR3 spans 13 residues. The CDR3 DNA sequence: TGTGCCAGCAGGCCTACAGGGACAAATGGCTACACCTTC. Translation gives CASRPTGTNGYTF.

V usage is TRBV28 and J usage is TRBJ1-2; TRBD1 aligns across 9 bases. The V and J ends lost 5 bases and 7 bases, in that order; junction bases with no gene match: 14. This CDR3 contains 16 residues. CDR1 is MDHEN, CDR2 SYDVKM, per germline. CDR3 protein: CASSLQGAPTMGGYTF. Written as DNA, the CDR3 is TGTGCCAGCAGTCTACAGGGGGCCCCTACTATGGGTGGCTACACCTTC.

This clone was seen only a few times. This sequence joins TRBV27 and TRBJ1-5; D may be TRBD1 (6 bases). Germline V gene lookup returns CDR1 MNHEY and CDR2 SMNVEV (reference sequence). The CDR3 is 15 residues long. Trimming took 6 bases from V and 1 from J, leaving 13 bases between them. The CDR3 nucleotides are TGTGCCAGCAGCCCTACCGGGACAAGCAATCAGCCCCAGCATTTT. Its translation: CASSPTGTSNQPQHF.

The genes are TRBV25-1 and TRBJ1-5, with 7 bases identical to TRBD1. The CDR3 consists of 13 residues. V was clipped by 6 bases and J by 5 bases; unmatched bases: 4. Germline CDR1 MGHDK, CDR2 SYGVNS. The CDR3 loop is CASRTGTDQPQHF. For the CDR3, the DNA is TGTGCCAGCAGGACAGGGACCGATCAGCCCCAGCATTTT.

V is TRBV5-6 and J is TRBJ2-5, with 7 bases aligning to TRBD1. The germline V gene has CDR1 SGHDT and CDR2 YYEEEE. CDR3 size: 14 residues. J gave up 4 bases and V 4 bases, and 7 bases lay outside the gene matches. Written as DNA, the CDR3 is TGTGCCAGCAGCCTGCGCCACAGGGGAGAGACCCAGTACTTC. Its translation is CASSLRHRGETQYF.

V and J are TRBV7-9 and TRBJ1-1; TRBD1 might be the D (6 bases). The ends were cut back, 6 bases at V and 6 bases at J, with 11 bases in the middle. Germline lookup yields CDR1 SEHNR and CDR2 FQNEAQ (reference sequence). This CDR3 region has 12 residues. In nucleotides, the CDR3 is TGTGCCAGCAGGTCCAGGGGATCTGAAGCTTTCTTT. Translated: CASRSRGSEAFF. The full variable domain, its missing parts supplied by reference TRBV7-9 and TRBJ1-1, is DTGVSQNPRHKITKRGQNVTFRCDPISEHNRLYWYRQTLGQGPEFLTYFQNEAQLEKSRLLSDRFSAERPKGSFSTLEIQRTEQGDSAMYLCASRSRGSEAFFGQGTRLTVV.

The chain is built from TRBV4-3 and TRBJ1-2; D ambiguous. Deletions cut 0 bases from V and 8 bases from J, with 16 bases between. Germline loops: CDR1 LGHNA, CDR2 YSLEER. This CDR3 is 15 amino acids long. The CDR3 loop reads CASSQDARAGGGYTF. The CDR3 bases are TGCGCCAGCAGCCAAGATGCGAGGGCTGGCGGGGGCTACACCTTC.